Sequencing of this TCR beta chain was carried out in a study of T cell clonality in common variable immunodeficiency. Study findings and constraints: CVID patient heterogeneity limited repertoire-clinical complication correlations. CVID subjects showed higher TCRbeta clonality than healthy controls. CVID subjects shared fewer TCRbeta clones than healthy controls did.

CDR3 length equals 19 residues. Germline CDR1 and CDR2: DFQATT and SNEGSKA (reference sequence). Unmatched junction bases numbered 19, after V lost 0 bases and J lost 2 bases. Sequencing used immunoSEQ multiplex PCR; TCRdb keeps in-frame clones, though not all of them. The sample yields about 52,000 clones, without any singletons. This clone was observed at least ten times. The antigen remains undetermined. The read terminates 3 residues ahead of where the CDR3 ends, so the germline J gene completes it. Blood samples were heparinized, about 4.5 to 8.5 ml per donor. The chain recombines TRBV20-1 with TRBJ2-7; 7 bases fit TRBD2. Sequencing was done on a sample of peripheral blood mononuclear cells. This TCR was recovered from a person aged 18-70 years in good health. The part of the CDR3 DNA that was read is TGCAGTGCTAGAGATCCGTCGACCATGTCTAGCGGACAAACCTACGAG. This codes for CSARDPSTMSSGQTYE. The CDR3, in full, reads CSARDPSTMSSGQTYEQYF.